Following are 7 T cell receptor beta chains from one sample sequenced in a study of OX40 agonist ivuxolimab in advanced cancers. TCRdb keeps only in-frame clones here, not all; method: immunoSEQ multiplex PCR. This table has over 45,000 clones, approximately 86% appearing once. Sequencing was performed on CD4+ or CD8+ T cells sorted from blood, taken in a trial of the OX40 agonist ivuxolimab. The receptors derive from an adult with an advanced solid tumor such as melanoma, head and neck, liver or kidney cancer.

The chain is built from TRBV25-1 and TRBJ2-1, with TRBD2 matching over 9 bases. Losses at the gene ends were 6 bases for V and 4 bases for J; bases not matched to a gene: 10. The germline CDR1 and CDR2 sequences are MGHDK and SYGVNS. The CDR3 extends over 16 amino acids. The CDR3 spells CASSSRARGGYNEQFF. In nucleotides, the CDR3 is TGTGCCAGCAGCTCTAGGGCGCGGGGGGGATACAATGAGCAGTTCTTC.

The gene calls are TRBV19 and TRBJ1-2, with a possible D match to TRBD1 (5 bases). The V and J ends lost 4 bases and 8 bases respectively, with 23 bases between them. The CDR3 has 16 amino acids. Germline V gene lookup returns CDR1 LNHDA and CDR2 SQIVND (reference sequence). CDR3 nucleotide sequence: TGTGCCAGTAGTAAGCTGGACATAGTAGGGACTGTGGGCTACACCTTC. It encodes CASSKLDIVGTVGYTF. The full variable domain, in which reference TRBV19 and TRBJ1-2 provide the parts outside the CDR3, is DGGITQSPKYLFRKEGQNVTLSCEQNLNHDAMYWYRQDPGQGLRLIYYSQIVNDFQKGDIAEGYSVSREKKESFPLTVTSAQKNPTAFYLCASSKLDIVGTVGYTFGSGTRLTVV.

This chain links TRBV6-4 with TRBJ1-3, with no clear D. The germline gives CDR1 MRHNA, CDR2 SNTAGT. Between the trimmed V and J ends, which lost 6 bases and 1 base, there was a span of 10 bases. The CDR3 covers 14 residues. The CDR3 sequence: CASSPDRSGNTIYF. CDR3 nucleotides: TGTGCCAGCAGCCCGGATCGGTCTGGAAACACCATATATTTT.

The chain employs TRBV7-6 and TRBJ2-1; D might be TRBD1 (5 bases). The CDR3 spans 14 residues. The V gene's germline CDR1 is SGHVS and CDR2 FNYEAQ. Trimming removed 1 base at V and 11 bases at J, with 15 bases between. In DNA, the CDR3 is TGTGCCAGCAGCTTAGAGATGCAGGGTCGGAAGCAGTTCTTC. Translating it yields CASSLEMQGRKQFF.

The chain couples TRBV7-2 to TRBJ2-3; D is uncertain. Germline assignment: CDR1 SGHTA and CDR2 FQGNSA. V lost 3 bases and J 2 bases, leaving 9 bases between the germline ends. The CDR3 is made up of 14 amino acids. The CDR3 sequence is CASSLWGNTDTQYF. DNA for the CDR3: TGTGCCAGCAGCTTGTGGGGAAACACAGATACGCAGTATTTT.

The chain uses TRBV4-2 and TRBJ1-5, with a possible D match to TRBD1 (5 bases). V gave up 5 bases and J gave up 1 base, with 15 bases separating them. Looked up from germline, CDR1 is LGHNA and CDR2 is YNFKEQ. CDR3 length equals 16 residues. This CDR3 reads CASSGRGTGSNQPQHF. CDR3 nucleotide sequence: TGTGCCAGCAGCGGAAGAGGGACGGGGAGCAATCAGCCCCAGCATTTT.

This clone is a singleton in its sample. The chain links TRBV15 to TRBJ1-1; 9 positions agree with TRBD1. This CDR3 has 14 residues. Germline V gives CDR1 LNHNV, CDR2 YYDKDF (reference sequence). Germline trimming cut 5 bases from V and 4 bases from J; bases unmatched to any gene: 5. This CDR3 reads CATSSRDRVTEAFF. CDR3 DNA sequence: TGTGCCACCAGCTCCCGGGACAGGGTCACTGAAGCTTTCTTT.